Presented here are 12 T cell receptor beta chains from one specimen sequenced in a study of T cell responses to AZD1222 COVID-19 vaccine listed by TCRdb under 2021. The sample's time point, from its label and the paper: baseline before first vaccination. Libraries were prepared through the immunoSEQ multiplex PCR assay. TCRdb retrieved this table from immuneACCESS and kept in-frame rearrangements only. Not all clones are present; in checked studies, unresolved V genes account for under half, and no reason is known for the remainder. This sample holds 54,000 or so clones; over 80% were observed only once. About 15% of the sample goes to the ten largest clones. The input for sequencing was peripheral blood, taken on day 0 of AZD1222 vaccination. The receptors shown here come from an adult in good health.

This rearrangement joins TRBV27 to TRBJ1-1, with D hard to call. CDR3 size: 13 residues. The V gene's germline CDR1 is MNHEY and CDR2 SMNVEV (reference sequence). V was trimmed by 3 bases and J by 1 base, leaving 6 bases between them. The CDR3 spells CASSFDPNTEAFF. CDR3 coding DNA: TGTGCCAGCAGTTTCGACCCGAACACTGAAGCTTTCTTT.

The count of this clone is one. The chain joins TRBV6-5 to TRBJ2-3; possibly TRBD2 for D (5 bases). V was pared by 0 bases and J by 5 bases, with 6 bases between. Germline CDR1 MNHEY, CDR2 SVGAGI. The CDR3 consists of 13 residues. CDR3 protein: CASSYSEGDTQYF. The DNA of the CDR3 is TGTGCCAGCAGTTACTCTGAGGGAGATACGCAGTATTTT.

The rearrangement joins TRBV2 to TRBJ2-1, with D tentatively TRBD2 (6 bases). V lost 3 bases and J lost 2, with 8 bases in between. CDR3 length: 14 residues. Germline V CDR1 and CDR2: SNHLY, FYNNEI. The CDR3 is CASSERGAYNEQFF. The CDR3, as DNA: TGTGCCAGCAGTGAGCGCGGGGCCTACAATGAGCAGTTCTTC.

This chain connects TRBV7-2 to TRBJ1-5; tentative D call: TRBD1 (5 bases). Germline V gives CDR1 SGHTA, CDR2 FQGNSA. The length of the CDR3 is 13 residues. The ends were cut back, 5 bases at V and 4 bases at J, with 9 bases in the middle. The CDR3 coding sequence is TGTGCCAGCAGCGAACAGGCGAATCAGCCCCAGCATTTT. This codes for CASSEQANQPQHF.

The genes are TRBV5-1 and TRBJ1-4, with a tentative D call TRBD1 (5 bases). Germline V lookup: CDR1 SGHRS, CDR2 YFSETQ. The length of the CDR3 is 15 residues. The germline V and J ends were trimmed by 1 base and 8 bases, with 15 bases remaining between them. CDR3 amino acids: CASSLSGTGEEKLFF. The CDR3 nucleotides read TGCGCCAGCAGCTTGAGCGGGACGGGAGAAGAAAAACTGTTTTTT. The full variable domain, completed using reference TRBV5-1 and TRBJ1-4, is KAGVTQTPRYLIKTRGQQVTLSCSPISGHRSVSWYQQTPGQGLQFLFEYFSETQRNKGNFPGRFSGRQFSNSRSEMNVSTLELGDSALYLCASSLSGTGEEKLFFGSGTQLSVL.

This chain joins TRBV7-9 and TRBJ1-4; D ambiguous. This CDR3 is built from 14 residues. Germline V gene lookup returns CDR1 SEHNR and CDR2 FQNEAQ (reference sequence). V was trimmed by 6 bases and J by 3 bases, leaving 11 bases between them. CDR3 amino acids: CASRKTGSNEKLFF. The CDR3 DNA reads as TGTGCCAGCAGAAAGACGGGGTCTAATGAAAAACTGTTTTTT.

Of note for this clone: The sample carries other DNA sequences with the same CDR3. The chain combines TRBV28 with TRBJ1-2; D not resolved. The germline gives CDR1 MDHEN, CDR2 SYDVKM. The ends were cut back, 2 bases at V and 5 bases at J, with 6 bases in the middle. This CDR3 is 12 amino acids long. The CDR3 coding sequence is TGTGCCAGCAGTTTAGGCAGTTATGGCTACACCTTC. This gives the protein CASSLGSYGYTF.

The chain is built from TRBV5-1 and TRBJ1-3, with TRBD1 matching 11 bases. Germline lookup yields CDR1 SGHRS and CDR2 YFSETQ. J was trimmed by 4 bases and V by 0 bases; bases with no gene match: 9. The CDR3 has 18 amino acids. In DNA, the CDR3 is TGCGCCAGCAGCTTGGCCGGGACAGGGGGAGAAGGAGGAAACACCATATATTTT. Encoded protein: CASSLAGTGGEGGNTIYF.

Concerning this clone: A read error may produce the germline difference seen at one junction end. This chain joins TRBV29-1 and TRBJ2-7; 9 positions agree with TRBD2. The V gene's germline CDR1 is SQVTM and CDR2 ANQGSEA. This CDR3 contains 12 residues. This CDR3 reads CSVVVAGADQDF. Here the CDR3 DNA reads TGCAGCGTTGTGGTAGCGGGAGCAGATCAAGACTTC.

The chain employs TRBV7-9 and TRBJ1-1; a possible D gene is TRBD1 (6 bases). Between the trimmed V and J ends, which lost 5 bases and 3 bases, there was a span of 19 bases. The CDR3 spans 16 residues. Germline V gene lookup returns CDR1 SEHNR and CDR2 FQNEAQ (reference sequence). This CDR3 is CASSATRGGGDTEAFF. DNA for the CDR3: TGTGCCAGCAGCGCAACCAGGGGCGGCGGAGACACTGAAGCTTTCTTT.

This chain links TRBV5-6 with TRBJ2-7; 8 bases map to TRBD1. CDR3 length equals 14 residues. Germline assignment: CDR1 SGHDT and CDR2 YYEEEE. V was clipped by 3 bases and J by 6 bases; unmatched bases: 8. The chain's CDR3 is CASSYRGTNPEQYF. For the CDR3, the DNA is TGTGCCAGCAGCTACAGGGGGACGAACCCCGAGCAGTACTTC.

The chain combines TRBV5-1 with TRBJ2-5, with 7 bases identical to TRBD1. Losses at the gene ends were 4 bases for V and 4 bases for J; bases not matched to a gene: 7. The germline CDR1 and CDR2 sequences are SGHRS and YFSETQ. The CDR3 length is 14 residues. CDR3 in amino acids: CASSPQGVGETQYF. As DNA, the CDR3 is TGCGCCAGCAGCCCCCAGGGGGTAGGAGAGACCCAGTACTTC.